Sequencing of this TCR beta chain was carried out in a study of cytomegalovirus exposure and HLA in healthy donors. Findings and limits, study-wide: High sensitivity and specificity were reportedly achieved when the classifier diagnosed cytomegalovirus status. Around 160 TCR beta chains were listed as cytomegalovirus-associated.

The 120-subject validation cohort, separate from the 666-subject first cohort, included the donors. A note on this clone: Its target is not known.

The V gene lost 2 bases and the J gene lost 11 bases, with 13 bases spanning the gap. This CDR3 is 12 amino acids long. Looked up from germline, CDR1 is SGHDT and CDR2 is YYEEEE. TCRdb keeps only in-frame clones here, not all; method: immunoSEQ multiplex PCR. The table records roughly 310,000 clones, roughly 88% of them present only once. The sample consisted of PBMCs. The V and J genes are TRBV5-6 and TRBJ1-1; D is possibly TRBD1 (6 bases). This receptor was taken from a man aged 25-40 years in good health and CMV-seronegative. CDR3 sequence (DNA): TGTGCCAGCAGCTTTTCGACAGGAAGGGCTTTCTTT. Amino acid sequence: CASSFSTGRAFF.